Sequencing of this TCR beta chain was carried out in a study of blood T cell repertoires in COVID-19. The wider study: COVID-19 samples collected from the United States, Italy and Spain covered acute and convalescent phases. PBMCs, B-cell-depleted T cells, or T cells provided the cDNA or gDNA that made up the material.

Here immunoSEQ multiplex PCR was the method, and the copy in TCRdb shows in-frame clones only, minus some. The profile shows approximately 210,000 clones, around four fifths of them singletons. The ends were cut back, 0 bases at V and 2 bases at J, with 7 bases in the middle. The CDR3 has 14 amino acids. CDR1 and CDR2 (germline): LNHNV, YYDKDF (reference sequence). This sequence was found in a human donor in a cohort sampled during active COVID-19. Sequenced input: peripheral blood. The V call is TRBV15, the J call TRBJ2-5; the D is unclear. Here the CDR3 DNA reads TGTGCCACCAGCAGAGATACATATCAAGAGACCCAGTACTTC. Its protein is CATSRDTYQETQYF.